A single sample is the source of the 26 T cell receptor beta chains below, sequenced in a study of cytomegalovirus exposure and HLA in healthy donors. PCR used 60 Vbeta primers and 13 Jbeta primers. The data were produced by immunoSEQ multiplex PCR, yet TCRdb's version contains in-frame clones alone and is incomplete. Of more than 150,000 clones listed, 75% to 85% are singletons. Source material: PBMCs. Receptor source: a man aged 18 to 35 in good health and CMV-seronegative.

The chain uses TRBV5-1 and TRBJ2-2; 12 bases line up with TRBD1. V was pared by 6 bases and J by 6 bases, with 9 bases of the junction left unmatched. Germline assignment: CDR1 SGHRS and CDR2 YFSETQ. This CDR3 has 16 amino acids. The chain's CDR3 is CASKLTGQGASGELFF. The CDR3 bases are TGCGCCAGCAAGCTGACGGGACAGGGGGCGTCCGGGGAGCTGTTTTTT. The variable domain in full, completed from reference TRBV5-1 and TRBJ2-2, reads KAGVTQTPRYLIKTRGQQVTLSCSPISGHRSVSWYQQTPGQGLQFLFEYFSETQRNKGNFPGRFSGRQFSNSRSEMNVSTLELGDSALYLCASKLTGQGASGELFFGEGSRLTVL.

This clone occurred a few times. The V gene is TRBV7-2, the J gene TRBJ2-2; 8 nucleotides line up with TRBD1. This CDR3 is built from 14 residues. CDR1 is SGHTA and CDR2 is FQGNSA in the germline V gene. Trimming removed 4 bases from V and 5 bases from J; junction bases left unmatched: 3. CDR3: CASSYHRGTGELFF. The CDR3 DNA reads TGTGCCAGCAGCTACCACAGGGGGACCGGGGAGCTGTTTTTT.

CDR3 in amino acids: CASSRGTSGNQRGELFF. In nucleotides, the CDR3 is TGCGCCAGCAGCCGCGGGACTAGCGGGAACCAGCGTGGGGAGCTGTTTTTT. This chain connects TRBV4-1 to TRBJ2-2; 13 bases map to TRBD2. CDR1 MGHRA and CDR2 YSYEKL come from the germline V gene. With 4 bases clipped from V and 8 bases from J, the junction kept 10 bases outside the gene matches. This CDR3 spans 17 amino acids.

CDR3 DNA sequence: TGTGCCAGCAGCTTAGTTTTCGGCTCCTACGAGCAGTACTTC. Protein sequence: CASSLVFGSYEQYF. J is TRBJ2-7 and V is TRBV7-9, with D unresolved. Per the germline V gene, CDR1 is SEHNR and CDR2 is FQNEAQ (reference sequence). Trimming took off 1 base at V and 0 bases at J, with 7 bases between the two ends. This CDR3 region has 14 residues.

The rearrangement links TRBV2 to TRBJ1-1; maybe TRBD1 (6 bases). V was shortened by 9 bases and J by 1 base, with 21 bases between the two germline ends. Germline V gene data show CDR1 as SNHLY and CDR2 as FYNNEI. The length of the CDR3 is 16 residues. The CDR3 is CASPGVGGNGNTEAFF. CDR3 DNA sequence: TGTGCCAGTCCCGGCGTTGGGGGCAATGGGAACACTGAAGCTTTCTTT.

J is TRBJ2-7 and V is TRBV27; D might be TRBD1 (6 bases). The CDR3 loop spans 15 amino acids. Germline CDR1 and CDR2: MNHEY and SMNVEV (reference sequence). V was trimmed by 3 bases and J by 5 bases, leaving 17 bases between them. The CDR3 DNA follows: TGTGCCAGCAGTTTGAGGGGGAGACAGGTCAACGAGCAGTACTTC. Translated: CASSLRGRQVNEQYF.

The chain carries TRBV6-1 and TRBJ1-1, with unresolved D. This CDR3 is built from 13 residues. Per the germline V gene, CDR1 is MNHNS and CDR2 is SASEGT. V gave up 10 bases and J gave up 7 bases, with 19 bases separating them. CDR3 coding DNA: TGTGCCATCCGTCGAAGGGAGGAGGGTGAAGCTTTCTTT. Translating gives CAIRRREEGEAFF.

V is TRBV6-4 and J is TRBJ2-7; no clear D gene. The germline V gene has CDR1 MRHNA and CDR2 SNTAGT. The CDR3 consists of 16 residues. V dropped 7 bases and J dropped 1 base, with 20 bases sitting between them. The CDR3 DNA is TGTGCCAGCATATGGCAGGCCCCGTCGGAATCCTACGAGCAGTACTTC. It encodes CASIWQAPSESYEQYF.

The chain carries TRBV11-3 and TRBJ1-1, with D unresolved. Germline V lookup: CDR1 SGHNT, CDR2 YENEEA. V lost 0 bases and J 3 bases, leaving 14 bases between the germline ends. The CDR3 is made up of 16 amino acids. The CDR3 spells CASSLDSAGAHTEAFF. CDR3 nucleotides: TGTGCCAGCAGCTTAGATAGTGCGGGCGCGCACACTGAAGCTTTCTTT.

A single count supports this clone. The CDR3 is CASSYTSGEFTGGELFF. Written as DNA, the CDR3 is TGTGCCAGCAGTTACACTAGCGGGGAATTCACCGGGGGGGAGCTGTTTTTT. The chain carries TRBV28 and TRBJ2-2; TRBD2 matches 10 bases. Germline assignment: CDR1 MDHEN and CDR2 SYDVKM. The CDR3 sequence is 17 residues long. J lost 8 bases, V lost 4 bases, and 13 bases had no gene match.

This clone has only a few counts. V and J are TRBV12-5 and TRBJ2-1; D is unclear. Germline loops: CDR1 LGHNT, CDR2 FRNRAP. V shed 4 bases and J shed 8 bases, with 6 bases lying between them. The CDR3 length is 11 residues. CDR3 coding DNA: TGTGCTAGTGGTTCCCGGGATGAGCAGTTCTTC. It codes for CASGSRDEQFF. Drawing the rest from reference TRBV12-5 and TRBJ2-1, the complete variable domain is DARVTQTPRHKVTEMGQEVTMRCQPILGHNTVFWYRQTMMQGLELLAYFRNRAPLDDSGMPKDRFSAEMPDATLATLKIQPSEPRDSAVYFCASGSRDEQFFGPGTRLTVL.

The rearrangement uses TRBV10-3 and TRBJ1-5; 10 bases map to TRBD1. From germline, CDR1 is ENHRY and CDR2 SYGVKD. The V segment lost 0 bases and the J segment 5 bases; nucleotides outside the gene matches: 1. The CDR3 covers 15 residues. The CDR3 is CAISESDRGDQPQHF. CDR3 sequence (DNA): TGTGCCATCAGTGAGTCGGACAGGGGGGATCAGCCCCAGCATTTT.

This chain links TRBV5-1 with TRBJ2-1, with a possible D match to TRBD2 (6 bases). CDR1 SGHRS and CDR2 YFSETQ come from the germline V gene. Trimming cost V 4 bases and J 8 bases, with 13 bases left between them. The CDR3 sequence is 13 residues long. CDR3 in DNA: TGCGCCAGCAGCCCCGAGGGACTCGATGAGCAGTTCTTC. Its protein product is CASSPEGLDEQFF.

The rearrangement uses TRBV27 and TRBJ2-7; 9 nucleotides match TRBD1. Per the germline V gene, CDR1 is MNHEY and CDR2 is SMNVEV (reference sequence). Unmatched junction bases numbered 9, after V lost 7 bases and J lost 5 bases. The CDR3 is 14 amino acids. In nucleotides, the CDR3 is TGTGCCAGCACCCACATGGGGACAGGGAACGAGCAGTACTTC. Protein: CASTHMGTGNEQYF.

This clone showed up just a few times. The chain uses TRBV28 and TRBJ1-5; D might be TRBD1 (5 bases). The length of the CDR3 is 15 residues. Germline V gene lookup returns CDR1 MDHEN and CDR2 SYDVKM. Trimming took 3 bases from V and 3 from J, leaving 12 bases between them. The CDR3: CASSLWGGDNQPQHF. CDR3 nucleotide sequence: TGTGCCAGCAGTTTGTGGGGAGGGGACAATCAGCCCCAGCATTTT.

This chain connects TRBV10-1 to TRBJ2-7; 7 bases map to TRBD2. CDR1 is WNHNN, CDR2 SYGVQD, per germline (reference sequence). The J segment lost 1 base and the V segment lost 3 bases, leaving 6 bases of the junction unmatched. The CDR3 covers 15 residues. For the CDR3, the DNA is TGCGCCAGCAGTGACCAGCGGGAAAGATCCTACGAGCAGTACTTC. It encodes CASSDQRERSYEQYF.

This CDR3 reads CASSYEPAGKETQYF. The CDR3 nucleotides read TGTGCCAGCAGTTACGAACCAGCGGGGAAAGAGACCCAGTACTTC. V usage is TRBV6-5 and J usage is TRBJ2-5, with 7 bases identical to TRBD2. CDR3 length: 15 residues. V trimming: 2 bases; J trimming: 3 bases; junction bases outside the gene matches: 6. The V gene's germline CDR1 is MNHEY and CDR2 SVGAGI.

The chain is built from TRBV30 and TRBJ2-7; no clear D. The CDR3 loop spans 13 amino acids. Germline CDR1 reads GTSNPN; CDR2 reads SVGIG (reference sequence). Trimming stripped 0 bases from V and 1 base from J, with 7 bases between. The CDR3 DNA reads TGTGCCTGGAGTGTCGGTCGATCCTACGAGCAGTACTTC. Translated, it gives CAWSVGRSYEQYF.

V gene TRBV18 combines with J gene TRBJ1-2, with D possibly matching TRBD1 (6 bases). This CDR3 spans 14 amino acids. Trimming left V 2 bases short and J 4 bases short, with 11 bases between. The V gene's germline CDR1 is KGHSH and CDR2 LQKENI. The CDR3 DNA sequence: TGTGCCAGCTCACCAGGGGGGGGCCCCTATGGCTACACCTTC. Encoded protein: CASSPGGGPYGYTF.

This chain connects TRBV25-1 to TRBJ1-1; 7 bases are a match to TRBD1. Germline assignment: CDR1 MGHDK and CDR2 SYGVNS. The CDR3 totals 12 residues. V was pared by 7 bases and J by 10 bases, with 9 bases of the junction left unmatched. The chain's CDR3 is CASIEPGQRAFF. The CDR3 DNA sequence: TGTGCCAGCATCGAACCGGGACAGCGAGCTTTCTTT.

V usage is TRBV5-1 and J usage is TRBJ2-1; TRBD2 matches 11 bases. V lost 6 bases and J lost 7; bases outside the gene matches: 9. CDR1 SGHRS and CDR2 YFSETQ come from the germline V gene. The CDR3 totals 15 residues. The CDR3 region is CASIQTSGDPNEQFF. CDR3 sequence (DNA): TGCGCCAGCATCCAGACTAGCGGGGACCCGAATGAGCAGTTCTTC.

V is TRBV11-2 and J is TRBJ2-7; 7 nucleotides match TRBD2. The CDR3 covers 12 residues. The junction had 0 bases not matched to a gene; V was cut back by 5 bases and J by 2 bases. Germline V CDR1 and CDR2: SGHAT, FQNNGV. The CDR3 region is CASSGTTYEQYF. The CDR3 DNA reads TGTGCCAGCAGCGGGACTACCTACGAGCAGTACTTC. Looking up the rest from reference TRBV11-2 and TRBJ2-7 gives the full variable domain: EAGVAQSPRYKIIEKRQSVAFWCNPISGHATLYWYQQILGQGPKLLIQFQNNGVVDDSQLPKDRFSAERLKGVDSTLKIQPAKLEDSAVYLCASSGTTYEQYFGPGTRLTVT.

The rearrangement uses TRBV5-4 and TRBJ2-1, with TRBD1 matching over 8 bases. Germline V gives CDR1 SGHNT, CDR2 YYREEE (reference sequence). J was trimmed by 6 bases and V by 4 bases; bases with no gene match: 9. CDR3 length: 15 amino acids. Written as DNA, the CDR3 is TGTGCCAGCAGCGCCAGGGGGCCTTTCTCCAATGAGCAGTTCTTC. Amino acids: CASSARGPFSNEQFF.

The V gene is TRBV5-4, the J gene TRBJ2-1, with TRBD2 matching over 11 bases. Unmatched junction bases numbered 4, after V lost 4 bases and J lost 4 bases. Germline V gives CDR1 SGHNT, CDR2 YYREEE (reference sequence). CDR3 length equals 15 residues. The CDR3 loop is CASSPTSGGYNEQFF. The CDR3 bases are TGTGCCAGCAGCCCTACTAGCGGGGGATACAATGAGCAGTTCTTC. The entire variable domain, with the rest obtained from reference TRBV5-4 and TRBJ2-1, is as follows: ETGVTQSPTHLIKTRGQQVTLRCSSQSGHNTVSWYQQALGQGPQFIFQYYREEENGRGNFPPRFSGLQFPNYSSELNVNALELDDSALYLCASSPTSGGYNEQFFGPGTRLTVL.

The DNA of the CDR3 is TGTGCCAGCAGTGGAACGGGACAGGGTTCCCATCAGCCCCAGCATTTT. Translating it yields CASSGTGQGSHQPQHF. The V gene is TRBV6-1, the J gene TRBJ1-5; 9 bases fit TRBD1. Per the germline V gene, CDR1 is MNHNS and CDR2 is SASEGT. The J segment lost 5 bases and the V segment lost 4 bases, leaving 9 bases of the junction unmatched. The CDR3 length is 16 residues.

The chain has TRBV6-6 and TRBJ2-5; D might be TRBD1 (5 bases). The CDR3 contains 15 residues. Germline V gene data show CDR1 as MNHNY and CDR2 as SVGAGI (reference sequence). V was clipped by 0 bases and J by 5 bases, with 13 bases between them. The CDR3 DNA reads TGTGCCAGCAGTTACTCGGGGCAGGGCTCGGAGACCCAGTACTTC. Translation: CASSYSGQGSETQYF.